These T cell receptor beta chains were read from a single sample in a study of blood T cell repertoires in COVID-19. This table comes from immunoSEQ multiplex PCR, and its TCRdb copy is limited to in-frame clones, with some not included. The table records more than 95,000 clones, 65% to 90% of them present only once. Sequenced material: peripheral blood. Source of these receptors: a man older than 75 with active or convalescent COVID-19. Both conserved end residues are trimmed from each CDR3.

v_gene	j_gene	CDR3aa
TRBV10-3	TRBJ1-2	AIRGQGYVGYT
TRBV27	TRBJ2-7	ASSLSPSGRYEQY
TRBV10-1	TRBJ2-5	ASGTAPQETQY
TRBV6-1	TRBJ1-6	ASSEPRWFTLH
TRBV5-4	TRBJ2-7	ASSRSGIRYEQY
TRBV3-1/TRBV3-2	TRBJ2-5	ASSQTGTQY
TRBV10-3	TRBJ2-5	AISVGGGAVETQY
TRBV11-2	TRBJ2-7	ASSLTDRGASSYEQY
TRBV9	TRBJ2-3	ASSVSGGRDTQY
TRBV11-2	TRBJ2-3	ASSFLAGGSTDTQY
TRBV12-3/TRBV12-4	TRBJ2-5	ASRGGETQY
TRBV5-4	TRBJ1-2	ATRRGANYGYT
TRBV2	TRBJ1-2	ASRAPGQPNYGYT
TRBV7-2	TRBJ2-2	ASTLTSGRFGPGELF
TRBV6-5	TRBJ1-2	ASSYTDYGYT
TRBV23-1	TRBJ1-5	ASAGGRGLETIQPQH
TRBV27	TRBJ2-2	ATGGLNTGELF
TRBV24-1	TRBJ1-1	ATGDRVGTEAF
TRBV2	TRBJ1-1	ATTPLTTNTEAF
TRBV9	TRBJ2-1	ASSVGAAGGGEQF
TRBV7-2	TRBJ2-7	ASSLGLLAGGYEQY
TRBV15	TRBJ2-3	ATSPKGTGADTQY
TRBV5-1	TRBJ2-7	ASSSQGYEQY
TRBV11-3	TRBJ2-5	ASSLSRGTGLQETQY
TRBV25-1	TRBJ1-4	ASSAGSGGADEKLF
TRBV6-6	TRBJ2-7	ASSYRRGLSYEQY
TRBV7-9	TRBJ2-1	ASSLKRRTSGRANEQF
TRBV6-2/TRBV6-3	TRBJ2-2	ASSYGLLVAGELF
TRBV6-1	TRBJ1-3	ASSEGGRRSGNTIY
TRBV5-5	TRBJ2-5	ASRKEQALAGGETQY
TRBV18	TRBJ2-5	ASSLSTGKGETQY
TRBV7-3	TRBJ2-7	ASSLTGGYYEQY
TRBV6-2/TRBV6-3	TRBJ2-3	ASSAGFQADTQY
TRBV24-1	TRBJ1-4	ATSDPTVPNEKLF
TRBV4-3	TRBJ2-2	ASSQDSAGELF
TRBV19	TRBJ1-4	ASTQGAANEKLF
TRBV10-3	TRBJ1-2	AISRHPLYGYT
TRBV19	TRBJ1-5	ASSTNTGYNQPQH
TRBV27	TRBJ1-5	ASSLGGSSNQPQH
TRBV18	TRBJ2-6	ASSPGGSRSGANVLT
TRBV7-9	TRBJ2-1	ASSLDGTSQF
TRBV7-3	TRBJ2-1	ASSLNGGRSYNEQF
TRBV24-1	TRBJ1-5	ATSDHRGNQPQH
TRBV28	TRBJ2-2	ASSQAGPAGELF
TRBV7-9	TRBJ2-7	ASSLDSSYEQY
TRBV29-1	TRBJ1-2	SVRVQGSGGYT
TRBV7-3	TRBJ2-1	ASSKRQDNEQF
TRBV7-2	TRBJ1-5	ASSPTWRGNQPQH
TRBV11-3	TRBJ1-4	ASSPRAGKTNEKLF
TRBV19	TRBJ1-5	ASSISAGVNQPQH